Presented here are 23 T cell receptor beta chains from one specimen sequenced in a study of blood T cell repertoires in COVID-19. The protocol was immunoSEQ multiplex PCR, while the TCRdb copy is restricted to in-frame clones and leaves out a portion. The table lists some 110,000 clones, about four fifths of them singletons, with 11% to 15% in the top ten. Material for sequencing was peripheral blood. The receptor source for this set is a woman aged 60-70 years with acute or convalescent COVID-19.

The gene calls are TRBV7-3 and TRBJ2-5, with 10 positions matching TRBD2. There are 15 residues in the CDR3. With V trimmed by 5 bases and J by 1 base, 4 bases remained unmatched. Germline V gives CDR1 SGHTA, CDR2 FQGTGA. The CDR3 bases are TGTGCCAGCAGCCTACTAGCGGGGAGCCAAGAGACCCAGTACTTC. Encoded protein: CASSLLAGSQETQYF. Variable domain in full (rest from reference TRBV7-3 and TRBJ2-5): GAGVSQTPSNKVTEKGKYVELRCDPISGHTALYWYRQSLGQGPEFLIYFQGTGAADDSGLPNDRFFAVRPEGSVSTLKIQRTERGDSAVYLCASSLLAGSQETQYFGPGTRLLVL.

The table lists this clone with a few counts. The gene calls are TRBV7-8 and TRBJ2-1, with 7 bases fitting TRBD2. J lost 1 base, V lost 1 base, and 16 bases had no gene match. Germline CDR1 is SGHVS and CDR2 is FQNEAQ. CDR3 length: 20 amino acids. The CDR3, as DNA: TGTGCCAGCAGCTTAGAGTGGGCACTAGCGACGGCTTGGTCCTACAATGAGCAGTTCTTC. This translates into CASSLEWALATAWSYNEQFF.

V and J are TRBV5-6 and TRBJ2-5, with 8 bases that match TRBD2. J was trimmed by 5 bases and V by 3 bases; bases with no gene match: 12. The CDR3 loop spans 16 amino acids. Germline V lookup: CDR1 SGHDT, CDR2 YYEEEE. Here the CDR3 DNA reads TGTGCCAGCAGCTCTCGAGCGGGAGAGGTCGGGGAGACCCAGTACTTC. Encoded protein: CASSSRAGEVGETQYF.

The chain employs TRBV7-9 and TRBJ2-5, with 10 positions matching TRBD2. Germline V gene lookup returns CDR1 SEHNR and CDR2 FQNEAQ (reference sequence). V was pared by 5 bases and J by 0 bases, with 3 bases of the junction left unmatched. This CDR3 is built from 15 residues. The CDR3 is CASSISGGYQETQYF. The CDR3 DNA reads TGTGCCAGCAGCATTAGCGGGGGGTACCAAGAGACCCAGTACTTC.

The chain uses TRBV6-5 and TRBJ1-2, with D uncertain. In germline, CDR1 is MNHEY, CDR2 SVGAGI. The CDR3 covers 14 residues. V gave up 4 bases and J gave up 2 bases, with 11 bases separating them. For the CDR3, the DNA is TGTGCCAGCAGTTCCTCCATTACAAACTATGGCTACACCTTC. Translation: CASSSSITNYGYTF.

The chain employs TRBV6-5 and TRBJ1-1; D unclear. Trimming cost V 8 bases and J 0 bases, with 10 bases left between them. This CDR3 is 13 amino acids long. Germline lookup yields CDR1 MNHEY and CDR2 SVGAGI. CDR3 coding DNA: TGTGCCAGCTGCAGACTGGTGAACACTGAAGCTTTCTTT. The encoded protein is CASCRLVNTEAFF.

The CDR3 nucleotides are TGTGCCAGCAAAGGAGGGACGACGGAGCAGCCCCAGCATTTT. It yields the protein CASKGGTTEQPQHF. The gene calls are TRBV6-1 and TRBJ1-5, with D maybe TRBD1 (5 bases). V lost 7 bases, J lost 7 bases, and 17 bases lay in between. The CDR3 loop spans 14 amino acids. CDR1 MNHNS and CDR2 SASEGT come from the germline V gene.

The J gene is TRBJ2-7, the V gene TRBV5-8; TRBD2 agrees at 7 bases. Germline V gene lookup returns CDR1 SGHTS and CDR2 YDEGEE. J gave up 0 bases and V 5 bases, and 8 bases lay outside the gene matches. The CDR3 sequence is 15 residues long. The CDR3 region has the DNA TGTGCCAGCAGGCCGCGGGAGCGCCACTCCTACGAGCAGTACTTC. This codes for CASRPRERHSYEQYF. Based on the CDR3 plus reference TRBV5-8 and TRBJ2-7, the full variable domain is EAGVTQSPTHLIKTRGQQATLRCSPISGHTSVYWYQQALGLGLQFLLWYDEGEERNRGNFPPRFSGRQFPNYSSELNVNALELEDSALYLCASRPRERHSYEQYFGPGTRLTVT.

This chain uses TRBV19 with TRBJ2-1; 9 bases are shared with TRBD1. V lost 5 bases, J lost 4 bases, and 6 bases stayed unmatched. Germline V gene sequence: CDR1 LNHDA, CDR2 SQIVND (reference sequence). This CDR3 spans 15 amino acids. The CDR3 DNA sequence: TGTGCCAGTAGTTTAACAGGGGGCCCTTACAATGAGCAGTTCTTC. Residues: CASSLTGGPYNEQFF.

This clone was detected once. The genes are TRBV2 and TRBJ2-3, with 8 bases that match TRBD1. The CDR3 is 14 residues long. Germline lookup yields CDR1 SNHLY and CDR2 FYNNEI. V gave up 8 bases and J gave up 4 bases; unmatched junction bases: 8. CDR3 sequence reads: CASGGQAQPDTQYF. CDR3 bases: TGTGCCAGCGGGGGACAGGCTCAACCAGATACGCAGTATTTT.

The chain carries TRBV12-5 and TRBJ2-1, with D tentatively TRBD2 (6 bases). The V and J ends lost 3 bases and 6 bases respectively, with 18 bases between them. From germline, CDR1 is LGHNT and CDR2 FRNRAP. The CDR3 is 16 residues long. The CDR3 spells CASGLADYAASNEQFF. Written as DNA, the CDR3 is TGTGCTAGTGGTTTAGCGGACTACGCGGCTTCCAATGAGCAGTTCTTC.

The chain links TRBV4-1 to TRBJ1-6; weak D call: TRBD1 (5 bases). V lost 1 base and J lost 4, with 14 bases in between. Germline CDR1 is MGHRA and CDR2 is YSYEKL. The CDR3 length is 17 residues. For the CDR3, the DNA is TGCGCCAGCAGCCAAGTTTACGGGGGGGGTTATAATTCACCCCTCCACTTT. This gives the protein CASSQVYGGGYNSPLHF.

Comment on this clone: Other DNA sequences in the same sample also yield this CDR3. This chain connects TRBV5-4 to TRBJ1-1; D possibly corresponds to TRBD1 (5 bases). Germline assignment: CDR1 SGHNT and CDR2 YYREEE (reference sequence). There are 12 residues in the CDR3. V lost 2 bases and J lost 4, with 6 bases in between. CDR3 nucleotide sequence: TGTGCCAGCAGCTTCGGGGGCACTGAAGCTTTCTTT. Residues: CASSFGGTEAFF.

This clone was seen a single time. The chain combines TRBV27 with TRBJ2-1; unclear D gene. The V gene's germline CDR1 is MNHEY and CDR2 SMNVEV (reference sequence). This CDR3 has 13 amino acids. Trimming left V 2 bases short and J 6 bases short, with 8 bases between. CDR3 residues: CASSLKRGNEQFF. The CDR3 DNA sequence: TGTGCCAGCAGTTTAAAGCGCGGCAATGAGCAGTTCTTC.

The V gene is TRBV7-3, the J gene TRBJ2-7; 9 bases align to TRBD2. CDR3 size: 14 residues. V trimming: 6 bases; J trimming: 0 bases; junction bases outside the gene matches: 3. Looked up from germline, CDR1 is SGHTA and CDR2 is FQGTGA. The DNA for the CDR3 is TGTGCCAGCAGTTTAGCGGGAGACTCCTACGAGCAGTACTTC. Amino acids: CASSLAGDSYEQYF.

The chain recombines TRBV4-1 with TRBJ2-7; the match to TRBD1 covers 9 bases. There are 16 residues in the CDR3. Germline loops: CDR1 MGHRA, CDR2 YSYEKL. Trimming took 1 base from V and 4 from J; bases not matched to a gene: 8. CDR3 DNA: TGCGCCAGCAGCCAAGGACCTTGGGACAGGGCTTACGAGCAGTACTTC. Translated, it gives CASSQGPWDRAYEQYF.

This chain uses TRBV18 with TRBJ2-3; 7 nucleotides match TRBD1. Germline assignment: CDR1 KGHSH and CDR2 LQKENI. V shed 6 bases and J 10 bases; nucleotides not matched to a gene: 13. The CDR3 has 14 residues. As DNA, the CDR3 is TGTGCCAGCTCCCCAACACGAGGGGACAGCTCGCAGTATTTT. Its translation is CASSPTRGDSSQYF.

The chain recombines TRBV2 with TRBJ1-6; possible D gene TRBD1, 5 bases. The V end was cut by 8 bases, the J end by 7 bases, with 15 bases between. The CDR3 spans 14 residues. Germline-derived CDR1 and CDR2 are SNHLY and FYNNEI. In nucleotides, the CDR3 is TGTGCCAGCCTCCAAGGCAGGGAAAATTCACCCCTCCACTTT. It is translated as CASLQGRENSPLHF. Based on the CDR3 plus reference TRBV2 and TRBJ1-6, the full variable domain is EPEVTQTPSHQVTQMGQEVILRCVPISNHLYFYWYRQILGQKVEFLVSFYNNEISEKSEIFDDQFSVERPDGSNFTLKIRSTKLEDSAMYFCASLQGRENSPLHFGNGTRLTVT.

This clone was seen a single time. This chain connects TRBV9 to TRBJ1-2; D is possibly TRBD1 (5 bases). Trimming stripped 3 bases from V and 8 bases from J, with 17 bases between. This CDR3 has 14 residues. Germline V CDR1 and CDR2: SGDLS, YYNGEE. CDR3 region: CASSDRIGGRGYTF. DNA of the CDR3: TGTGCCAGCAGCGACCGAATCGGGGGGAGAGGCTACACCTTC.

This chain joins TRBV5-1 and TRBJ1-1; D may be TRBD1 (6 bases). Germline CDR1 SGHRS, CDR2 YFSETQ. Trimming left V 0 bases short and J 5 bases short, with 8 bases between. This CDR3 comprises 13 residues. The CDR3 DNA reads as TGCGCCAGCAGCTTGGCAGGGGATACTGAAGCTTTCTTT. It codes for CASSLAGDTEAFF.

This chain joins TRBV9 and TRBJ2-3; D remains ambiguous. The CDR3 spans 13 residues. V shed 3 bases and J shed 6 bases, with 11 bases lying between them. CDR1 and CDR2 (germline): SGDLS, YYNGEE. The CDR3 nucleotides are TGTGCCAGCAGCGCCCAGACATCGGATACGCAGTATTTT. This codes for CASSAQTSDTQYF.

CDR3 residues: CASRADTEQYF. In nucleotides, the CDR3 is TGTGCCAGCAGGGCGGACACCGAGCAGTACTTC. The chain recombines TRBV25-1 with TRBJ2-7; TRBD1 might be the D (5 bases). The ends were cut back, 6 bases at V and 6 bases at J, with 9 bases in the middle. Germline lookup yields CDR1 MGHDK and CDR2 SYGVNS. This CDR3 region has 11 residues.

Ten or more counts support this clone. V usage is TRBV11-2 and J usage is TRBJ2-7; tentative D call: TRBD1 (5 bases). V dropped 7 bases and J dropped 1 base, with 17 bases sitting between them. The CDR3 is 15 residues long. The germline CDR1 and CDR2 sequences are SGHAT and FQNNGV. The CDR3 reads CASIEGDWESYEQYF. CDR3 DNA: TGTGCCAGCATCGAAGGGGATTGGGAATCCTACGAGCAGTACTTC.